The 14 T cell receptor beta chains below come from one sample, sequenced in a study of patients and donors after allogeneic stem cell transplantation. TCRdb called the RT-PCR reads again in MiXCR, with one record for every CDR3 protein. The data contain approximately 210,000 distinct CDR3 sequences, around two fifths of them singletons. The source material was blood, either unsorted or a sorted T cell fraction (not recorded which). The source of these receptors is a human donor who was either an allogeneic HSCT recipient or a stem cell or donor lymphocyte infusion donor (not recorded which). It is not recorded whose cells these are; they may come from a transplant donor.

The sample holds a few counts of this clonotype. The chain links TRBV12-3 or TRBV12-4 to TRBJ1-3, with D perhaps matching TRBD1 (5 bases). V lost 5 bases, J lost 4 bases, and 9 bases lay in between. The CDR3 length is 13 residues. The CDR3 coding sequence is TGTGCCAGCAGTCCGGGACCGGGAAACACCATATATTTT. It specifies CASSPGPGNTIYF.

The chain links TRBV5-8 to TRBJ1-5, with D maybe TRBD1 (5 bases). The CDR3 extends over 14 amino acids. Trimming cost V 2 bases and J 5 bases, with 11 bases left between them. The germline V gene has CDR1 SGHTS and CDR2 YDEGEE. DNA of the CDR3: TGTGCCAGCAGCTTCGACAGAGGGTATCAGCCCCAGCATTTT. This encodes CASSFDRGYQPQHF.

The chain employs TRBV24-1 and TRBJ1-1, with unresolved D. The CDR3 length is 14 residues. Germline lookup yields CDR1 KGHDR and CDR2 SFDVKD. V was pared by 1 base and J by 1 base, with 6 bases between. The CDR3 region has the DNA TGTGCCACCAGTGATTTCAACCGGAACACTGAAGCTTTCTTT. Protein sequence: CATSDFNRNTEAFF.

This clonotype came up many times. V is TRBV4-2 and J is TRBJ1-5, with TRBD1 identical over 7 bases. V shed 3 bases and J 4 bases; nucleotides not matched to a gene: 3. The germline CDR1 and CDR2 sequences are LGHNA and YNFKEQ. The CDR3 consists of 14 residues. CDR3 sequence: CASSHGQENQPQHF. CDR3 bases: TGTGCCAGCAGCCATGGACAGGAAAATCAGCCCCAGCATTTT.

The J gene is TRBJ2-3, the V gene TRBV29-1; TRBD2 is a possible D gene (5 bases). Germline V gene sequence: CDR1 SQVTM, CDR2 ANQGSEA. V lost 4 bases, J lost 3 bases, and 11 bases lay in between. The CDR3 totals 13 residues. CDR3 in amino acids: CSVVSSGTDTQYF. CDR3 nucleotides: TGCAGCGTTGTTTCGAGCGGAACAGATACGCAGTATTTT.

This chain connects TRBV30 to TRBJ1-1; D gene unclear. Germline V gene data show CDR1 as GTSNPN and CDR2 as SVGIG (reference sequence). Trimming left V 0 bases short and J 6 bases short, with 14 bases between. This CDR3 contains 14 residues. CDR3 residues: CAWSVLVSGAEAFF. Written as DNA, the CDR3 is TGTGCCTGGAGTGTCCTTGTAAGCGGCGCTGAAGCTTTCTTT. The full variable domain, completed using reference TRBV30 and TRBJ1-1, is SQTIHQWPATLVQPVGSPLSLECTVEGTSNPNLYWYRQAAGRGLQLLFYSVGIGQISSEVPQNLSASRPQDRQFILSSKKLLLSDSGFYLCAWSVLVSGAEAFFGQGTRLTVV.

This clonotype was found a few times. The chain couples TRBV10-3 to TRBJ1-1; D may be TRBD1 (5 bases). Trimming pared 9 bases from V and 5 bases from J, leaving 13 bases between. The germline gives CDR1 ENHRY, CDR2 SYGVKD. The CDR3 contains 12 residues. The DNA for the CDR3 is TGTGCCATGGGGCAAGGACGAACTGAAGCTTTCTTT. As protein: CAMGQGRTEAFF.

J is TRBJ2-7 and V is TRBV28, with a tentative D call TRBD2 (6 bases). V was cut by 8 bases and J by 1 base, with 18 bases left in between. CDR3 length: 15 amino acids. CDR1 MDHEN and CDR2 SYDVKM come from the germline V gene. This CDR3 is CASSSYGRGSYEQYF. CDR3 in DNA: TGTGCCAGCTCCTCATACGGGCGGGGATCCTACGAGCAGTACTTC.

V usage is TRBV19 and J usage is TRBJ2-7; 13 nucleotides align to TRBD2. J lost 3 bases, V lost 4 bases, and 12 bases had no gene match. CDR3 length: 18 amino acids. The germline CDR1 and CDR2 sequences are LNHDA and SQIVND (reference sequence). The CDR3 spells CASSTPTWTSGSSYEQYF. The CDR3, as DNA: TGTGCCAGTAGTACCCCTACTTGGACTAGCGGGAGTAGCTACGAGCAGTACTTC. The variable domain in full, with the rest retrieved from reference TRBV19 and TRBJ2-7, is DGGITQSPKYLFRKEGQNVTLSCEQNLNHDAMYWYRQDPGQGLRLIYYSQIVNDFQKGDIAEGYSVSREKKESFPLTVTSAQKNPTAFYLCASSTPTWTSGSSYEQYFGPGTRLTVT.

This chain connects TRBV24-1 to TRBJ2-7, with TRBD2 matching 10 bases. The V segment lost 0 bases and the J segment 5 bases; nucleotides outside the gene matches: 6. The CDR3 spans 16 residues. Germline V lookup: CDR1 KGHDR, CDR2 SFDVKD. CDR3 protein: CATSDLHSSGRNEQYF. CDR3 sequence (DNA): TGTGCCACCAGTGATTTGCACAGTAGCGGGAGGAACGAGCAGTACTTC.

CDR3 in amino acids: CASSSYWAGDYGYTF. CDR3 sequence (DNA): TGTGCCAGCAGCTCCTATTGGGCGGGGGACTATGGCTACACCTTC. V usage is TRBV7-2 and J usage is TRBJ1-2; maybe TRBD1 (5 bases). This CDR3 has 15 residues. V lost 4 bases, J lost 3 bases, and 15 bases lay in between. Germline CDR1 SGHTA, CDR2 FQGNSA.

J is TRBJ1-2 and V is TRBV6-1; D is unresolved. Germline V gene sequence: CDR1 MNHNS, CDR2 SASEGT. The CDR3 covers 14 residues. V lost 2 bases, J lost 2 bases, and 9 bases lay in between. CDR3: CASSETPGNYGYTF. In DNA form, the CDR3 reads TGTGCCAGCAGTGAAACCCCCGGGAACTATGGCTACACCTTC.

The chain employs TRBV4-3 and TRBJ1-1, with D possibly matching TRBD1 (5 bases). Trimming stripped 0 bases from V and 6 bases from J, with 11 bases between. CDR3 length: 14 residues. Germline V gene sequence: CDR1 LGHNA, CDR2 YSLEER. The DNA of the CDR3 is TGCGCCAGCAGCCAAGATCGAGGGGCCGCTGAAGCTTTCTTT. Residues: CASSQDRGAAEAFF.

The V and J genes are TRBV3-1 and TRBJ1-6; unclear D gene. The CDR3 spans 15 residues. The germline CDR1 and CDR2 sequences are LGHDT and YNNKEL (reference sequence). The germline V and J ends were trimmed by 0 bases and 9 bases, with 12 bases remaining between them. The CDR3 region has the DNA TGTGCCAGCAGCCAAGATGTCGTAGGAGGTTCACCCCTCCACTTT. This codes for CASSQDVVGGSPLHF.